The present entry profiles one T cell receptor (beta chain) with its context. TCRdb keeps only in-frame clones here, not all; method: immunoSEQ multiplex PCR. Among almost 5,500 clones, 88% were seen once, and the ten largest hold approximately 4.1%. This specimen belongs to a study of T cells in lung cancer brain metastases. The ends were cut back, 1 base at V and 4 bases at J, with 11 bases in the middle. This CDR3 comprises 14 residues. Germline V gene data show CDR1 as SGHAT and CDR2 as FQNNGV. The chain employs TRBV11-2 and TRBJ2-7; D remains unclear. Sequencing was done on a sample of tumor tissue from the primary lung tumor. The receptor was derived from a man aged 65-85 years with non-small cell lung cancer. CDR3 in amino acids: CASSLVGNKYEQYF. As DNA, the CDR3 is TGTGCCAGCAGCTTAGTAGGAAATAAGTACGAGCAGTACTTC.